This T cell receptor beta chain originates from a study of cytomegalovirus exposure and HLA in healthy donors. About this clone itself: The antigen is undetermined.

This CDR3 comprises 14 residues. Germline CDR1 is SGHTS and CDR2 is YDEGEE. The ends were cut back, 4 bases at V and 4 bases at J, with 12 bases in the middle. In the PCR, 60 Vbeta and 13 Jbeta primers were used. TCRdb keeps only in-frame clones here, not all; method: immunoSEQ multiplex PCR. The table has approximately 120,000 clones, about 78% seen once. Study-level results: After further analysis at a later stage, 16,951 TCR beta sequences were associated with HLA alleles at 0.05 false discovery rate.

The sequence was collected from a man between 25 and 39 years old in good health and CMV-seronegative. This chain uses TRBV5-8 with TRBJ2-1; D call uncertain. The specimen was PBMCs. CDR3 amino acids: CASSPVGAYNEQFF. CDR3 nucleotide sequence: TGTGCCAGCAGCCCGGTTGGAGCATACAATGAGCAGTTCTTC.